This is a list of T cell receptor beta chains from one sample in a study of T cell responses to AZD1222 COVID-19 vaccine. Produced via immunoSEQ multiplex PCR; TCRdb's table is partial and in-frame only. Among approximately 200,000 clones listed, around 94% were seen once. Sequenced here: peripheral blood, sampled 28 days after the second dose of the MenACWY control vaccine. Receptors originate from an adult who received the MenACWY meningococcal vaccine as a control. Both conserved end residues are part of each CDR3. The D gene is left open where the match is weak.

d_call	v_call	j_call	cdr3_aa	cdr3_nt
TRBD1	TRBV7-9	TRBJ2-1	CASSLALGQRASEQFF	TGTGCCAGCAGCTTAGCGTTGGGACAGAGAGCATCTGAGCAGTTCTTC
-	TRBV2	TRBJ1-2	CASSELGTYGYTF	TGTGCCAGCAGTGAACTGGGGACATATGGCTACACCTTC
-	TRBV9	TRBJ2-3	CASSPGLGTDTQYF	TGTGCCAGCAGCCCAGGGCTCGGGACAGATACGCAGTATTTT
TRBD1	TRBV6-5	TRBJ1-4	CASSQGQGVEKLFF	TGTGCCAGCAGTCAGGGACAGGGGGTTGAAAAACTGTTTTTT
-	TRBV5-4	TRBJ2-3	CASSLDGFGSTDTQYF	TGTGCCAGCAGCTTGGACGGGTTCGGTAGCACAGATACGCAGTATTTT
-	TRBV24-1	TRBJ2-1	CATSRAAYEQFF	TGTGCCACTAGCCGGGCCGCTTATGAGCAGTTCTTC
-	TRBV2	TRBJ2-7	CAIRRQSASEQYF	TGTGCCATCAGAAGACAGAGTGCCTCCGAGCAGTACTTC
TRBD1	TRBV27	TRBJ2-4	CASSALSAGTDIQYF	TGTGCCAGCAGTGCCCTTTCCGCCGGGACAGACATTCAGTACTTC
-	TRBV9	TRBJ2-1	CASSPSGTPYNEQFF	TGTGCCAGCAGCCCCTCGGGGACACCCTACAATGAGCAGTTCTTC
-	TRBV15	TRBJ2-2	CATRGLNTGELFF	TGTGCCACCAGAGGATTGAACACCGGGGAGCTGTTTTTT
-	TRBV24-1	TRBJ2-2	CATRVTNTGELFF	TGTGCCACTCGGGTTACGAACACCGGGGAGCTGTTTTTT
TRBD2	TRBV4-2	TRBJ2-5	CASSQMTSGGQETQYF	TGTGCCAGCAGCCAAATGACTAGCGGGGGGCAAGAGACCCAGTACTTC
-	TRBV9	TRBJ1-1	CASSAMSGGLSTEAFF	TGTGCCAGCAGCGCGATGTCTGGGGGGCTTAGCACTGAAGCTTTCTTT